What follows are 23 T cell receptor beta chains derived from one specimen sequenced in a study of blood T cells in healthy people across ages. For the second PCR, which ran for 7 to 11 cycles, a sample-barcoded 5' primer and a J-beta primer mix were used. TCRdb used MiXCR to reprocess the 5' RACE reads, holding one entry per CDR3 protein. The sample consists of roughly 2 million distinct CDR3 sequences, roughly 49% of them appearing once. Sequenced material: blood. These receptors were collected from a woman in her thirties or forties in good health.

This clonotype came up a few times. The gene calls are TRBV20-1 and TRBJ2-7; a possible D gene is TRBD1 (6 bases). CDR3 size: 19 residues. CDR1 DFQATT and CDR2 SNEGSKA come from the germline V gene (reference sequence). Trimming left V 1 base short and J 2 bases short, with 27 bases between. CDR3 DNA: TGCAGTGCTAGAGCCCATCAAACCTCCCGGGACATTTTGGCCTACGAGCAGTACTTC. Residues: CSARAHQTSRDILAYEQYF.

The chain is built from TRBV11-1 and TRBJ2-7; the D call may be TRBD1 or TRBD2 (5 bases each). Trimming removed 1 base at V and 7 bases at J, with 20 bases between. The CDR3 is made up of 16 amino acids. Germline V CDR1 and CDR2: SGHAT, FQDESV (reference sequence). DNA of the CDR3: TGTGCCAGCAGCTTAGAGCGTAGGGGAGTCCGTCATGAGCAGTACTTC. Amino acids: CASSLERRGVRHEQYF.

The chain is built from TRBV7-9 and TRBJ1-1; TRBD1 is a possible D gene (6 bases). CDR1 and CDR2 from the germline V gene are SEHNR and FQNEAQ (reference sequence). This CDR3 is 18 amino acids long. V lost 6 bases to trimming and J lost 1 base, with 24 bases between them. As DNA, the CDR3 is TGTGCCAGCAGTCAAAACTGGGGCCAGGGGAAATCGAACACTGAAGCTTTCTTT. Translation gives CASSQNWGQGKSNTEAFF.

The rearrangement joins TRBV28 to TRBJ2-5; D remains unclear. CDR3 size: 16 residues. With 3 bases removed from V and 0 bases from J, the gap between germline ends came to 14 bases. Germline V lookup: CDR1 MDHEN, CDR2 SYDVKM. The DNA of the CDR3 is TGTGCCAGCAGTTTTATACCCTTAGTGTACCAAGAGACCCAGTACTTC. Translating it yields CASSFIPLVYQETQYF.

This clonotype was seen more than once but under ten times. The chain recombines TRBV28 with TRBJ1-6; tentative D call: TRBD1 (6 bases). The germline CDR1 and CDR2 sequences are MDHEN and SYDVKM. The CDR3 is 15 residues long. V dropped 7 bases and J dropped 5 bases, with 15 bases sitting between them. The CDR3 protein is CASITGSGHNSPLHF. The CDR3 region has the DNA TGTGCCAGCATCACAGGGAGCGGCCATAATTCACCCCTCCACTTT.

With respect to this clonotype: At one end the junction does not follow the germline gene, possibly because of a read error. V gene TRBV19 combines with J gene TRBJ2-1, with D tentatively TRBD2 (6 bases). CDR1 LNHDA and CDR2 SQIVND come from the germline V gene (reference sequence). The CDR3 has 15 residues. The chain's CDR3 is CASSISAGLYNEQFF. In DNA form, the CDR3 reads TGTGCCAGCAGTATTTCGGCGGGGCTCTACAATGAGCAGTTCTTC. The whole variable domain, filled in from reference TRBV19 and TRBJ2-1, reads DGGITQSPKYLFRKEGQNVTLSCEQNLNHDAMYWYRQDPGQGLRLIYYSQIVNDFQKGDIAEGYSVSREKKESFPLTVTSAQKNPTAFYLCASSISAGLYNEQFFGPGTRLTVL.

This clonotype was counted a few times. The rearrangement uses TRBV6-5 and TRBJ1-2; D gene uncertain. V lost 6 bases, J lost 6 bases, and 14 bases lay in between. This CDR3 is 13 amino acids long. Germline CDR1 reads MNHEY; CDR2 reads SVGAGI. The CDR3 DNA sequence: TGTGCCAGCAGCCTGGGAGGCAAGGATGGCTACACCTTC. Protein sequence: CASSLGGKDGYTF.

CDR3 protein: CASSYHGQGGYTF. The CDR3 coding sequence is TGTGCCAGCAGTTATCACGGACAGGGAGGCTACACCTTC. The gene calls are TRBV6-5 and TRBJ1-2, with 8 bases matching TRBD1. The CDR3 loop spans 13 amino acids. Per germline, CDR1 MNHEY and CDR2 SVGAGI. V dropped 3 bases and J dropped 8; count of bases not matched to a gene: 5.

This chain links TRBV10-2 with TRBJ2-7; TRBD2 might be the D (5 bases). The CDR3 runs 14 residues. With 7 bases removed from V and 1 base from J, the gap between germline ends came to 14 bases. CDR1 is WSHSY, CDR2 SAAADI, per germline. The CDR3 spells CASTISASSYEQYF. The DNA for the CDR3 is TGCGCCAGCACCATTAGCGCCAGTTCCTACGAGCAGTACTTC.

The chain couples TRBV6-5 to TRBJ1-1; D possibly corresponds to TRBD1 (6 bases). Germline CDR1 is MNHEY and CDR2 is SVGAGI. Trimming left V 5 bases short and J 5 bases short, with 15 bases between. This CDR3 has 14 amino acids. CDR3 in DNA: TGTGCCAGCAGTGCCGGTCAGGGGTGGACTGAAGCTTTCTTT. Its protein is CASSAGQGWTEAFF.

CDR3 coding DNA: TGTGCCAGTAGAGACAGGAAATATAGCAATCAGCCCCAGCATTTT. Translating it yields CASRDRKYSNQPQHF. This sequence joins TRBV19 and TRBJ1-5; D is perhaps TRBD1 (6 bases). CDR3 length equals 15 residues. Deletions cut 6 bases from V and 0 bases from J, with 12 bases between. The V gene's germline CDR1 is LNHDA and CDR2 SQIVND (reference sequence).

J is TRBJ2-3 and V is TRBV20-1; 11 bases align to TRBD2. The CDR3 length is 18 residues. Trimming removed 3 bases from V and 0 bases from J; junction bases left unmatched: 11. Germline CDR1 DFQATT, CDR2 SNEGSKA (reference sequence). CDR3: CSASASGGPLHSTDTQYF. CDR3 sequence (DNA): TGCAGTGCTAGCGCTAGCGGGGGGCCACTACACAGCACAGATACGCAGTATTTT.

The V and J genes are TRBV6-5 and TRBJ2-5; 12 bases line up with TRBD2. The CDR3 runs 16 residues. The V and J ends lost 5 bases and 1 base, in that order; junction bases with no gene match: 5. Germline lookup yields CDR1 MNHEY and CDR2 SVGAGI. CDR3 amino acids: CASSRLAGVVQETQYF. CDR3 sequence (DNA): TGTGCCAGCAGTCGACTAGCGGGGGTCGTCCAAGAGACCCAGTACTTC.

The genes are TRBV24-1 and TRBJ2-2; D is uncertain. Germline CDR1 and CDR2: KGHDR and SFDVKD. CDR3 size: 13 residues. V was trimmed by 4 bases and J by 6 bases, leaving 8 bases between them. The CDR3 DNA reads TGTGCCACCAGTGAGATTGCTCCCGGGGAGCTGTTTTTT. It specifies CATSEIAPGELFF.

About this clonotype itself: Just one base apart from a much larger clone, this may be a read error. CDR3 amino acids: CASSVPTETYGYTF. CDR3 DNA: TGTGCCAGCAGCGTACCCACAGAAACCTATGGCTACACCTTC. V and J are TRBV7-2 and TRBJ1-2; D is unclear. The V end lost 5 bases, the J end lost 4 bases, and 14 bases lay between the germline ends. The CDR3 extends over 14 amino acids. CDR1 SGHTA and CDR2 FQGNSA come from the germline V gene.

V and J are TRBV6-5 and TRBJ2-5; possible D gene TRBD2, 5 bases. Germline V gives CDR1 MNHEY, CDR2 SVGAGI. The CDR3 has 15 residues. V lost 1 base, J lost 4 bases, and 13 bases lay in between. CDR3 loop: CASSYLGKRGETQYF. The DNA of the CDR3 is TGTGCCAGCAGTTACTTGGGCAAACGGGGAGAGACCCAGTACTTC.

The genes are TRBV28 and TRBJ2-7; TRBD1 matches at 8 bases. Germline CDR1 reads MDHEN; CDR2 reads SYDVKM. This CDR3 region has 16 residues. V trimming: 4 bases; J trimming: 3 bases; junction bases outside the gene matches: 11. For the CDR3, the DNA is TGTGCCAGCAGTTCCCCCAGACAGGGGATCGTCTACGAGCAGTACTTC. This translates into CASSSPRQGIVYEQYF.

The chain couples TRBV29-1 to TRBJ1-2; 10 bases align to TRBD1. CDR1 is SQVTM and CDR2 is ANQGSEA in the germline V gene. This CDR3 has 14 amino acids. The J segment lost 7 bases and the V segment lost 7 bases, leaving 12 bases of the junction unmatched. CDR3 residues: CSAGRDRGLAGYTF. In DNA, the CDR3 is TGCAGCGCTGGCCGAGACAGGGGGCTAGCTGGCTACACCTTC.

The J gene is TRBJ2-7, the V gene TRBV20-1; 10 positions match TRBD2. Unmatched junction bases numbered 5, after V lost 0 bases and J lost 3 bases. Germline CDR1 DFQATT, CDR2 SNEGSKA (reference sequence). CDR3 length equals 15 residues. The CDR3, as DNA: TGCAGTGCTAGAGAAGAGCGGGGGGGCTTCTACGAGCAGTACTTC. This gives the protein CSAREERGGFYEQYF.

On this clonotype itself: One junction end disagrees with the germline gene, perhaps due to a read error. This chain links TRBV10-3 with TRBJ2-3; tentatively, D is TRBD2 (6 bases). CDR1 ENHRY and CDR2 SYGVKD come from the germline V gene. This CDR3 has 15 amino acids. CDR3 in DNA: TGTGCCATCGGTGAGGGAGCGGGTAGCACAGATACGCAGTATTTT. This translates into CAIGEGAGSTDTQYF.

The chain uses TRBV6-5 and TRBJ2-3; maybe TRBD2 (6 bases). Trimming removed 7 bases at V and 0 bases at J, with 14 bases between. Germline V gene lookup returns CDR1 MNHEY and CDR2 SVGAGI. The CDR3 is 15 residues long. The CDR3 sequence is CASTLRRGSTDTQYF. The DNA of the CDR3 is TGTGCCAGCACCCTCCGGCGGGGTAGCACAGATACGCAGTATTTT.

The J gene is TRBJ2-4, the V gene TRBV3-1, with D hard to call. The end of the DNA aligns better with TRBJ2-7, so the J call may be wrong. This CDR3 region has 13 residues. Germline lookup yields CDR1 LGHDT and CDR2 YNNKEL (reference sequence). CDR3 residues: CASSQTAPSEQYF. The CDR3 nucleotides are TGTGCCAGCAGTCAAACAGCACCCTCCGAGCAGTACTTC.

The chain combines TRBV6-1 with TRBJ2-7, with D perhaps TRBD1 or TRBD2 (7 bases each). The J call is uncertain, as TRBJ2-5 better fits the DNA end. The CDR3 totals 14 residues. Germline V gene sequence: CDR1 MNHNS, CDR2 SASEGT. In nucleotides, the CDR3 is TGTGCCAGCAGTTTCCAGGGGGGGGTTGGGACCCAGTACTTC. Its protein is CASSFQGGVGTQYF.